The rows below give T cell receptor beta chains drawn from one sample of a study of blood T cell repertoires in COVID-19. Sequencing used immunoSEQ multiplex PCR; TCRdb keeps in-frame clones, though not all of them. The sample records tens of thousands of clones, about 80% being singletons. The sequenced sample consisted of peripheral blood. These TCRs come from a man in his thirties or forties with COVID-19, enrolled during active disease. CDR3s include the opening cysteine and the closing phenylalanine or tryptophan. The order of the fields is clone size, D gene, V gene, J gene, CDR3 protein, CDR3 DNA. A D gene is named only where the DNA matches it firmly. Rows give clone size only sometimes, using once, few, many, or a class for an expanded clone.

clone_size: .
d_call: .
v_call: TRBV7-3
j_call: TRBJ2-1
cdr3_aa: CASSFSGSNNEQFF
cdr3_nt: TGTGCCAGCAGCTTTTCAGGCAGCAACAATGAGCAGTTCTTC

clone_size: .
d_call: TRBD2
v_call: TRBV11-2
j_call: TRBJ2-5
cdr3_aa: CASSFIETGGQETQYF
cdr3_nt: TGTGCCAGCAGCTTCATCGAAACGGGAGGGCAAGAGACCCAGTACTTC

clone_size: once
d_call: .
v_call: TRBV5-1
j_call: TRBJ2-3
cdr3_aa: CASSSGGTSDTQYF
cdr3_nt: TGCGCCAGCAGCTCGGGTGGGACTTCAGATACGCAGTATTTT

clone_size: .
d_call: TRBD2
v_call: TRBV19
j_call: TRBJ2-1
cdr3_aa: CASSIGTSGGYNEQFF
cdr3_nt: TGTGCCAGTAGTATCGGGACTAGCGGGGGTTACAATGAGCAGTTCTTC

clone_size: few
d_call: TRBD2
v_call: TRBV15
j_call: TRBJ2-6
cdr3_aa: CATSSSGAGANVLTF
cdr3_nt: TGTGCCACCAGCAGTAGCGGGGCTGGGGCCAACGTCCTGACTTTC

clone_size: few
d_call: .
v_call: TRBV18
j_call: TRBJ1-1
cdr3_aa: CASSPNGPNKTVEAFF
cdr3_nt: TGTGCCAGCTCACCAAACGGCCCTAATAAGACAGTTGAAGCTTTCTTT

clone_size: .
d_call: .
v_call: TRBV6-6
j_call: TRBJ2-3
cdr3_aa: CASSSQQGPRTDTQYF
cdr3_nt: TGTGCCAGCAGTTCCCAACAGGGACCCCGCACAGATACGCAGTATTTT

clone_size: .
d_call: TRBD1
v_call: TRBV4-1
j_call: TRBJ2-1
cdr3_aa: CASSLPPDRDSYNEQFF
cdr3_nt: TGCGCCAGCAGCCTCCCGCCCGACAGGGATAGTTACAATGAGCAGTTCTTC

clone_size: .
d_call: .
v_call: TRBV3-1/TRBV3-2
j_call: TRBJ2-7
cdr3_aa: CASSVLQGMIPYEQYF
cdr3_nt: TGTGCCAGCAGCGTACTTCAGGGTATGATCCCCTACGAGCAGTACTTC

clone_size: .
d_call: TRBD1
v_call: TRBV7-2
j_call: TRBJ2-7
cdr3_aa: CASSLGTGGSYEQYF
cdr3_nt: TGTGCCAGCAGCTTAGGTACAGGGGGCAGCTACGAGCAGTACTTC

clone_size: .
d_call: .
v_call: TRBV7-8
j_call: TRBJ2-7
cdr3_aa: CASSLDRLSSYEQYF
cdr3_nt: TGTGCCAGCAGCTTAGACCGACTTAGCTCCTACGAGCAGTACTTC

clone_size: .
d_call: .
v_call: TRBV5-1
j_call: TRBJ1-5
cdr3_aa: CASSLADRPSQPQHF
cdr3_nt: TGCGCCAGCAGCCTAGCGGACAGACCCAGTCAGCCCCAGCATTTT

clone_size: .
d_call: TRBD1
v_call: TRBV6-5
j_call: TRBJ1-6
cdr3_aa: CASSTTGEGSPLHF
cdr3_nt: TGTGCCAGCAGTACGACAGGGGAGGGTTCACCCCTCCACTTT

clone_size: .
d_call: TRBD2
v_call: TRBV25-1
j_call: TRBJ2-1
cdr3_aa: CASSAASGRTDEQFF
cdr3_nt: TGTGCCAGCAGTGCCGCTAGCGGGAGGACAGATGAGCAGTTCTTC

clone_size: once
d_call: TRBD2
v_call: TRBV3-1/TRBV3-2
j_call: TRBJ2-2
cdr3_aa: CASSLGLAIVGELFF
cdr3_nt: TGTGCCAGCAGCCTGGGACTAGCGATCGTCGGGGAGCTGTTTTTT

clone_size: .
d_call: TRBD1
v_call: TRBV28
j_call: TRBJ2-1
cdr3_aa: CAGSTGPHNEQFF
cdr3_nt: TGTGCCGGATCGACAGGGCCCCACAATGAGCAGTTCTTC

clone_size: few
d_call: TRBD1
v_call: TRBV7-2
j_call: TRBJ2-5
cdr3_aa: CASSSQGSQETQYF
cdr3_nt: TGTGCCAGCAGCTCACAGGGGTCCCAAGAGACCCAGTACTTC

clone_size: once
d_call: TRBD1
v_call: TRBV5-6
j_call: TRBJ1-2
cdr3_aa: CASSPGQGAGYTF
cdr3_nt: TGTGCCAGCAGCCCGGGACAGGGGGCGGGCTACACCTTC

clone_size: few
d_call: TRBD1
v_call: TRBV9
j_call: TRBJ1-4
cdr3_aa: CASSGGIKTGGNEKLFF
cdr3_nt: TGTGCCAGCAGCGGAGGTATAAAGACAGGGGGCAATGAAAAACTGTTTTTT

clone_size: .
d_call: .
v_call: TRBV19
j_call: TRBJ2-5
cdr3_aa: CASSLQVNGETQYF
cdr3_nt: TGTGCCAGTAGTCTACAGGTTAACGGGGAGACCCAGTACTTC

clone_size: .
d_call: TRBD1
v_call: TRBV28
j_call: TRBJ2-3
cdr3_aa: CASSFRTGSDTQYF
cdr3_nt: TGTGCCAGCAGTTTTAGGACAGGTTCAGATACGCAGTATTTT

clone_size: .
d_call: .
v_call: TRBV4-3
j_call: TRBJ2-7
cdr3_aa: CASSQELAGEQYF
cdr3_nt: TGCGCCAGCAGCCAAGAACTTGCGGGCGAGCAGTACTTC

clone_size: once
d_call: .
v_call: TRBV15
j_call: TRBJ1-5
cdr3_aa: CATSRVRSNQPQHF
cdr3_nt: TGTGCCACCAGCAGAGTGAGAAGCAATCAGCCCCAGCATTTT

clone_size: .
d_call: .
v_call: TRBV5-1
j_call: TRBJ2-3
cdr3_aa: CASSSSAGSTDTQYF
cdr3_nt: TGCGCCAGCAGCAGCTCGGCGGGGAGCACAGATACGCAGTATTTT

clone_size: .
d_call: TRBD1
v_call: TRBV7-9
j_call: TRBJ1-5
cdr3_aa: CASSKTGGDQPQHF
cdr3_nt: TGTGCCAGCAGCAAGACAGGGGGGGACCAGCCCCAGCATTTT

clone_size: .
d_call: TRBD1
v_call: TRBV7-8
j_call: TRBJ2-7
cdr3_aa: CASSLETGTLYEQYF
cdr3_nt: TGTGCCAGCAGCTTAGAGACAGGGACCTTATACGAGCAGTACTTC

clone_size: .
d_call: .
v_call: TRBV9
j_call: TRBJ2-3
cdr3_aa: CASSPNRDWHTDTQYF
cdr3_nt: TGTGCCAGCAGCCCGAACCGGGACTGGCACACAGATACGCAGTATTTT